This entry lists 25 T cell receptor beta chains sequenced from one sample in a study of cytomegalovirus exposure and HLA in healthy donors. The PCR employed 60 Vbeta primers together with 13 Jbeta primers. The method was immunoSEQ multiplex PCR; TCRdb's version includes in-frame clones alone and lacks a portion of them. This table has 150,000 to 200,000 clones, about four fifths appearing once. Sequencing was done on a sample of PBMCs. These receptors came from a man aged 18 to 30 in good health and CMV-seronegative.

The gene calls are TRBV4-1 and TRBJ1-5; D may be TRBD1 (5 bases). Deletions cut 3 bases from V and 4 bases from J, with 13 bases between. Germline V gives CDR1 MGHRA, CDR2 YSYEKL. The CDR3 runs to 15 residues. The CDR3 loop is CASSQSDGQNQPQHF. The CDR3 DNA reads as TGCGCCAGCAGCCAGAGTGACGGACAAAATCAGCCCCAGCATTTT.

This chain uses TRBV2 with TRBJ2-7, with TRBD2 matching over 7 bases. Trimming cost V 0 bases and J 3 bases; bases outside gene matches: 5. CDR1 and CDR2 (germline): SNHLY, FYNNEI. This CDR3 is 15 amino acids long. The CDR3 loop is CASSEASTGGYEQYF. In DNA, the CDR3 is TGTGCCAGCAGTGAAGCGTCGACGGGAGGCTACGAGCAGTACTTC.

Here the CDR3 DNA reads TGTGCCAGCAGCAGCCTAGCGGGAGGTCTCAGGGCCCAGGATACGCAGTATTTT. Translation: CASSSLAGGLRAQDTQYF. V usage is TRBV7-8 and J usage is TRBJ2-3; 11 bases line up with TRBD2. V shed 5 bases, J shed 6 bases, and the junction held 16 bases outside the gene matches. The V gene's germline CDR1 is SGHVS and CDR2 FQNEAQ. The length of the CDR3 is 18 residues.

The chain employs TRBV18 and TRBJ2-1; possible D gene TRBD2, 6 bases. The V end lost 6 bases, the J end lost 7 bases, and 16 bases lay between the germline ends. The CDR3 totals 14 residues. Germline CDR1 KGHSH, CDR2 LQKENI. CDR3 loop: CASSPSGTQNEQFF. CDR3 DNA: TGTGCCAGCTCGCCATCCGGGACTCAGAATGAGCAGTTCTTC.

This clone has more than one count but fewer than ten. The chain recombines TRBV6-1 with TRBJ2-2; D might be TRBD1 (5 bases). The CDR3 is 16 residues long. Germline V CDR1 and CDR2: MNHNS, SASEGT. The ends were cut back, 4 bases at V and 4 bases at J, with 16 bases in the middle. The CDR3 DNA follows: TGTGCCAGCAGTGCCTCCCCAGGGTCCCGCACCGGGGAGCTGTTTTTT. This encodes CASSASPGSRTGELFF.

As concerns this clone: A much larger clone differs by one base, so this may be a read error. The chain employs TRBV4-1 and TRBJ2-3; 7 positions match TRBD2. The CDR3 has 15 residues. The germline V gene encodes CDR1 MGHRA and CDR2 YSYEKL. The CDR3 DNA sequence: TGCGCCAGCAGCCAAGGCCGGGACTACACAGATACGCGGTATTTT. It codes for CASSQGRDYTDTRYF.

V gene TRBV6-4 combines with J gene TRBJ2-1; 7 bases are shared with TRBD2. The ends lost 3 bases at V and 7 bases at J; junction bases unmatched: 9. Germline V gives CDR1 MRHNA, CDR2 SNTAGT. The CDR3 runs 15 residues. The CDR3 is CASSDVVGGRNEQFF. CDR3 in DNA: TGTGCCAGCAGTGATGTCGTGGGAGGGCGGAATGAGCAGTTCTTC.

Points on this clone: The missing conserved phenylalanine or tryptophan at the end of this CDR3 makes a read error likely. The gene calls are TRBV7-2 and TRBJ1-2; 8 bases are a match to TRBD1. This CDR3 contains 14 residues. The trim removed 0 bases at V and 5 bases at J, leaving 2 bases unmatched. Per the germline V gene, CDR1 is SGHTA and CDR2 is FQGNSA. The CDR3 region is CASSLARQGYGYTL. As DNA, the CDR3 is TGTGCCAGCAGCTTAGCTCGACAGGGGTATGGCTACACCCTC.

V is TRBV6-5 and J is TRBJ1-2, with D possibly matching TRBD1 (5 bases). This CDR3 spans 14 amino acids. Germline values: CDR1 MNHEY, CDR2 SVGAGI. Trimming pared 10 bases from V and 9 bases from J, leaving 24 bases between. In DNA, the CDR3 is TGTGCCACCACCGCCCCAGGGTTAGGTTATAGCTACACCTTC. Translating it yields CATTAPGLGYSYTF.

This chain links TRBV9 with TRBJ2-2; 14 bases line up with TRBD2. The germline V gene encodes CDR1 SGDLS and CDR2 YYNGEE. The CDR3 spans 15 residues. V gave up 3 bases and J gave up 5 bases; unmatched junction bases: 0. The CDR3 reads CASSGTSGGTGELFF. CDR3 nucleotide sequence: TGTGCCAGCAGCGGGACTAGCGGGGGGACCGGGGAGCTGTTTTTT.

The gene calls are TRBV5-4 and TRBJ2-5; TRBD2 aligns across 9 bases. This CDR3 spans 13 amino acids. Germline values: CDR1 SGHNT, CDR2 YYREEE (reference sequence). V was pared by 7 bases and J by 4 bases, with 5 bases of the junction left unmatched. CDR3 nucleotides: TGTGCCAGCGGAATAGCGGGGGTAGAGACCCAGTACTTC. Residues: CASGIAGVETQYF.

In this sample, this clone turned up once. The rearrangement links TRBV5-1 to TRBJ1-4; D unclear. CDR1 is SGHRS and CDR2 is YFSETQ in the germline V gene. The length of the CDR3 is 14 residues. V lost 4 bases and J 2 bases, leaving 9 bases between the germline ends. The CDR3: CASSLADTNEKLFF. CDR3 nucleotides: TGCGCCAGCAGCCTAGCGGATACTAATGAAAAACTGTTTTTT.

V and J are TRBV5-1 and TRBJ2-1; maybe TRBD2 (5 bases). CDR1 is SGHRS and CDR2 is YFSETQ in the germline V gene. Between the trimmed V and J ends, which lost 0 bases and 6 bases, there was a span of 10 bases. The CDR3 loop spans 14 amino acids. This chain's CDR3 is CASSLAPGSNEQFF. The CDR3 DNA reads as TGCGCCAGCAGCTTGGCGCCGGGGTCCAATGAGCAGTTCTTC.

V is TRBV28 and J is TRBJ2-1; 9 nucleotides line up with TRBD1. Germline-derived CDR1 and CDR2 are MDHEN and SYDVKM. V was clipped by 3 bases and J by 5 bases; unmatched bases: 8. CDR3 length equals 16 residues. DNA of the CDR3: TGTGCCAGCAGTTTCGTCACAGGGGGCGGGGACAATGAGCAGTTCTTC. Translation: CASSFVTGGGDNEQFF.

In this sample, this clone turned up a few times. This chain joins TRBV4-1 and TRBJ2-7; perhaps TRBD2 as D (6 bases). The CDR3 has 15 residues. Trimming shortened V by 4 bases and J by 1 base, and 14 bases separated the two germline ends. Germline CDR1 reads MGHRA; CDR2 reads YSYEKL. The CDR3 DNA reads as TGCGCCAGCAGCCGTACCGGGAGTCAGTCCTACGAGCAGTACTTC. Encoded protein: CASSRTGSQSYEQYF.

V usage is TRBV14 and J usage is TRBJ2-7, with D tentatively TRBD1 (6 bases). V dropped 2 bases and J dropped 2 bases, with 13 bases sitting between them. The V gene's germline CDR1 is SGHDN and CDR2 FVKESK. The CDR3 consists of 15 residues. CDR3 DNA: TGTGCCAGCAGCCAAACAGGGCCCGTACCCTACGAGCAGTACTTC. Residues: CASSQTGPVPYEQYF. Filled out from reference TRBV14 and TRBJ2-7, the complete variable domain reads EAGVTQFPSHSVIEKGQTVTLRCDPISGHDNLYWYRRVMGKEIKFLLHFVKESKQDESGMPNNRFLAERTGGTYSTLKVQPAELEDSGVYFCASSQTGPVPYEQYFGPGTRLTVT.

The CDR3 sequence is CASSRSQGTPYGYTF. The CDR3 DNA follows: TGTGCCAGCAGCCGTTCTCAGGGGACCCCCTATGGCTACACCTTC. This chain uses TRBV7-2 with TRBJ1-2; D is possibly TRBD1 (6 bases). Between the trimmed V and J ends, which lost 5 bases and 4 bases, there was a span of 17 bases. This CDR3 spans 15 amino acids. Germline V lookup: CDR1 SGHTA, CDR2 FQGNSA.

The J gene is TRBJ2-5, the V gene TRBV5-4; 11 positions agree with TRBD2. Germline CDR1 and CDR2: SGHNT and YYREEE (reference sequence). Trimming removed 4 bases from V and 6 bases from J; junction bases left unmatched: 8. The CDR3 contains 15 residues. CDR3: CASSPRASGRKTQYF. DNA for the CDR3: TGTGCCAGCAGCCCCCGGGCTAGCGGGAGGAAGACCCAGTACTTC.

In its sample, this clone was seen a few times. The J gene is TRBJ2-2, the V gene TRBV7-8; a weak D match, TRBD2 (5 bases). This CDR3 is 14 amino acids long. From germline, CDR1 is SGHVS and CDR2 FQNEAQ. V dropped 2 bases and J dropped 8 bases, with 12 bases sitting between them. The CDR3 protein is CASSLYRGKGELFF. CDR3 nucleotides: TGTGCCAGCAGCTTATATCGAGGGAAAGGGGAGCTGTTTTTT. Full variable domain (outside the CDR3, taken from reference TRBV7-8 and TRBJ2-2): GAGVSQSPRYKVAKRGQDVALRCDPISGHVSLFWYQQALGQGPEFLTYFQNEAQLDKSGLPSDRFFAERPEGSVSTLKIQRTQQEDSAVYLCASSLYRGKGELFFGEGSRLTVL.

The V and J genes are TRBV28 and TRBJ1-4; TRBD1 agrees at 8 bases. V trimming: 5 bases; J trimming: 7 bases; junction bases outside the gene matches: 9. Germline-derived CDR1 and CDR2 are MDHEN and SYDVKM. The CDR3 runs 15 residues. The CDR3, as DNA: TGTGCCAGCAGTCCCTCTACAGGGGGGATTGAAAAACTGTTTTTT. This gives the protein CASSPSTGGIEKLFF. The complete variable domain, with remaining parts taken from reference TRBV28 and TRBJ1-4, reads DVKVTQSSRYLVKRTGEKVFLECVQDMDHENMFWYRQDPGLGLRLIYFSYDVKMKEKGDIPEGYSVSREKKERFSLILESASTNQTSMYLCASSPSTGGIEKLFFGSGTQLSVL.

The rearrangement links TRBV18 to TRBJ2-7; TRBD1 agrees at 9 bases. Germline-derived CDR1 and CDR2 are KGHSH and LQKENI. With 6 bases clipped from V and 3 bases from J, the junction kept 9 bases outside the gene matches. The CDR3 runs to 15 residues. CDR3: CASSPGQGPYYEQYF. The CDR3 DNA reads as TGTGCCAGCTCCCCCGGACAGGGGCCGTACTACGAGCAGTACTTC.

The chain carries TRBV7-2 and TRBJ1-1; the D is unclear. Germline CDR1 SGHTA, CDR2 FQGNSA. V dropped 6 bases and J dropped 11 bases, with 16 bases sitting between them. The CDR3 totals 12 residues. CDR3 in amino acids: CASSPEVGRAFF. The DNA for the CDR3 is TGTGCCAGCAGTCCCGAGGTTGGGAGGGCTTTCTTT.

This clone was seen only once. V usage is TRBV4-2 and J usage is TRBJ2-5, with 10 positions matching TRBD1. Trimming removed 0 bases from V and 5 bases from J; junction bases left unmatched: 6. The CDR3 is made up of 16 amino acids. The germline V gene encodes CDR1 LGHNA and CDR2 YNFKEQ. The CDR3 reads CASSQDNGGQGETQYF. DNA of the CDR3: TGTGCCAGCAGCCAAGATAATGGGGGACAGGGGGAGACCCAGTACTTC.

Regarding this clone: Other DNA sequences in the same sample also yield this CDR3. The chain links TRBV7-2 to TRBJ2-7, with D unclear. Trimming shortened V by 5 bases and J by 0 bases, and 5 bases separated the two germline ends. The CDR3 consists of 12 residues. The germline CDR1 and CDR2 sequences are SGHTA and FQGNSA. The DNA for the CDR3 is TGTGCCAGCAGCCCTTCCTCCTACGAGCAGTACTTC. It specifies CASSPSSYEQYF.

The chain links TRBV28 to TRBJ2-5; 9 positions match TRBD2. The end of the DNA is better explained by TRBJ2-7, so the J call may be wrong. The germline gives CDR1 MDHEN, CDR2 SYDVKM. This CDR3 is built from 15 residues. The CDR3 coding sequence is TGTGCCAGCAGAACAAGACTAGCGGCCTCCTACGAGCAGTACTTC. This encodes CASRTRLAASYEQYF.